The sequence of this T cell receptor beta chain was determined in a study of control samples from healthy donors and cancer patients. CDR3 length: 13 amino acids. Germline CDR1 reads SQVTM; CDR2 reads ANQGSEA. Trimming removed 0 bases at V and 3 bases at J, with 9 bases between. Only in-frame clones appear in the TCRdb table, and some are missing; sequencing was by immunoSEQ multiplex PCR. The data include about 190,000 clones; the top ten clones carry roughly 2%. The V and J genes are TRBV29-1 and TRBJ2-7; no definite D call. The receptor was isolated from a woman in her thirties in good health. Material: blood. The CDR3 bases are TGCAGCGTTGAAGACAGCCCGGACTACGAGCAGTACTTC. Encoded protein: CSVEDSPDYEQYF.